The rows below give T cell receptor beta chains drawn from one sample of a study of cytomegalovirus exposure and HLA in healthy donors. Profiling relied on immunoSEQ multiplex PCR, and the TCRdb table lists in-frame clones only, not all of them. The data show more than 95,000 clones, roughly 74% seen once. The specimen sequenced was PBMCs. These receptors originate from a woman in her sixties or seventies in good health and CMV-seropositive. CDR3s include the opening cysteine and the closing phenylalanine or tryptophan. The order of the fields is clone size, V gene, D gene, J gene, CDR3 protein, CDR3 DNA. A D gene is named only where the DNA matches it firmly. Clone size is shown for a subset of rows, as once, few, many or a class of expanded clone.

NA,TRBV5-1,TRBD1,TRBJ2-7,CASCSGTGGDEQYF,TGCGCCAGTTGTTCCGGGACAGGGGGCGACGAGCAGTACTTC
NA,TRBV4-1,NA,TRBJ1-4,CASSSPGQVEKLFF,TGCGCCAGCAGCTCGCCGGGACAAGTTGAAAAACTGTTTTTT
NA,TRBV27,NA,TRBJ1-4,CASSFVAGEKLFF,TGTGCCAGCAGTTTTGTGGCGGGCGAAAAACTGTTTTTT
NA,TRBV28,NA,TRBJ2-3,CASSSRRRNTDTQYF,TGTGCCAGCAGTTCCCGACGGCGGAACACAGATACGCAGTATTTT
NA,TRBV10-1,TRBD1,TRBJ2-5,CASSGTEETQYF,TGCGCCAGCAGCGGGACAGAAGAGACCCAGTACTTC
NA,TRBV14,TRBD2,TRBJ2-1,CASSPQRDPYNEQFF,TGTGCCAGCAGCCCCCAGCGGGACCCCTACAATGAGCAGTTCTTC
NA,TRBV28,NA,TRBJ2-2,CASRTGQLVTGELFF,TGTGCCAGCAGAACCGGACAGCTGGTGACCGGGGAGCTGTTTTTT
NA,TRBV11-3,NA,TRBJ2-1,CASSWTENEQFF,TGTGCCAGCAGCTGGACAGAAAATGAGCAGTTCTTC
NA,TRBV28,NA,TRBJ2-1,CASSDLGRGQFF,TGTGCCAGCTCCGATTTGGGTAGGGGGCAGTTCTTC
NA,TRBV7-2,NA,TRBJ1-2,CASSLALRGNNYGYTF,TGTGCCAGCAGCTTAGCGCTAAGGGGGAACAACTATGGCTACACCTTC
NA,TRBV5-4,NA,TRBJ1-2,CASSLGGGGHGYTF,TGTGCCAGCAGCTTGGGCGGTGGGGGCCATGGCTACACCTTC
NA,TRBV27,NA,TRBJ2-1,CASSLAGVGYNEQFF,TGTGCCAGCAGTTTAGCAGGGGTTGGATACAATGAGCAGTTCTTC
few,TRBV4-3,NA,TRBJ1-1,CASSQVLETGGAFF,TGCGCCAGCAGCCAAGTTTTGGAGACAGGCGGAGCTTTCTTT
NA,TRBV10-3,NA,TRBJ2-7,CAISEFGPLDSLGYEQYF,TGTGCCATCAGTGAGTTTGGCCCCCTGGACAGCCTGGGGTACGAGCAGTACTTC
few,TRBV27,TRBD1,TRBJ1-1,CASSLGTVNTEAFF,TGTGCCAGCAGTTTAGGGACAGTCAACACTGAAGCTTTCTTT
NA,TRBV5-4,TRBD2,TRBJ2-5,CASSQGGTTQETQYF,TGTGCCAGCAGCCAGGGTGGGACTACACAAGAGACCCAGTACTTC
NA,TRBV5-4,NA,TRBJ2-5,CASSSQGGRETQYF,TGTGCCAGCAGCTCACAGGGTGGAAGAGAGACCCAGTACTTC
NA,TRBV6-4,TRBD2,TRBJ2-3,CASSDPTSGGALGFSPDTQYF,TGTGCCAGCAGTGACCCGACTAGCGGGGGGGCCCTCGGGTTTTCTCCAGATACGCAGTATTTT
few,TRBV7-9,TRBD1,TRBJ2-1,CASSPGGAPFF,TGTGCCAGCAGCCCAGGGGGAGCCCCTTTCTTC
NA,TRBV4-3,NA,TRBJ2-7,CASSQEHGTYEQYF,TGCGCCAGCAGCCAAGAACACGGGACCTACGAGCAGTACTTC
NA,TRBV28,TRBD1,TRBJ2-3,CASNLGTGGIDTQYF,TGTGCCAGCAACCTAGGAACAGGGGGCATAGATACGCAGTATTTT
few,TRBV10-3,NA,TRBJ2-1,CAISVVAAGLGNEQFF,TGTGCCATCAGTGTAGTGGCCGCCGGGTTGGGCAATGAGCAGTTCTTC
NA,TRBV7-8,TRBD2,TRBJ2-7,CASSLTRLAGGLQYF,TGTGCCAGCAGCTTAACGAGACTAGCGGGAGGGCTACAGTACTTC
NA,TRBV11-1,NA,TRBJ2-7,CASSLPAGTPYEQYF,TGTGCCAGCAGCTTGCCGGCGGGGACCCCCTACGAGCAGTACTTC
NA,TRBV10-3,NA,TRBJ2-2,CAISEDRSTGELFF,TGTGCCATCAGTGAGGACAGGTCCACCGGGGAGCTGTTTTTT
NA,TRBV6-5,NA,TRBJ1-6,CASSYEGALHF,TGTGCCAGCAGTTACGAAGGGGCCCTCCACTTT
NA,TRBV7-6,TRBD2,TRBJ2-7,CASSSPGLALSSYEQYF,TGTGCCAGCAGCTCCCCGGGACTAGCTTTGAGCTCCTACGAGCAGTACTTC
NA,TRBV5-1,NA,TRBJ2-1,CASSFTGTDNEQFF,TGCGCCAGCAGCTTCACAGGAACCGACAATGAGCAGTTCTTC
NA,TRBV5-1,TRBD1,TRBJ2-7,CASSLRTGPYEQYF,TGCGCCAGCAGCTTACGGACAGGCCCCTACGAGCAGTACTTC
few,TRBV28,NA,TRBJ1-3,CASRPSHRDRNTIYF,TGTGCCAGCAGGCCTTCTCACAGGGATCGTAACACCATATATTTT
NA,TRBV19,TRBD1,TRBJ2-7,CASSIWDSSYEQYF,TGTGCCAGTAGTATCTGGGACAGCTCCTACGAGCAGTACTTC
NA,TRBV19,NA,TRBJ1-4,CASSISFRDEKLFF,TGTGCCAGTAGTATATCGTTCCGGGATGAAAAACTGTTTTTT
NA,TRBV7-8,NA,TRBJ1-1,CASSLAESNEAFF,TGTGCCAGCAGCTTAGCGGAGAGCAATGAAGCTTTCTTT
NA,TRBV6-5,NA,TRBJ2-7,CASSSPRPPYEQYF,TGTGCCAGCAGCTCCCCTAGGCCGCCCTACGAGCAGTACTTC
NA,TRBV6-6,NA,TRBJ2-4,CASSPSQGALQYF,TGTGCCAGCAGTCCCTCACAGGGAGCACTACAGTACTTC
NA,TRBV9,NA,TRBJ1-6,CASSVDSISSYNSPLHF,TGTGCCAGCAGCGTAGATTCGATCAGCTCCTATAATTCACCCCTCCACTTT
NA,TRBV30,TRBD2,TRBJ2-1,CAWSTSGSYNEQFF,TGTGCCTGGTCGACTAGCGGGTCCTACAATGAGCAGTTCTTC
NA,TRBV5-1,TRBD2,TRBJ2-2,CASTTSGMDTGELFF,TGCGCCAGCACCACTAGCGGGATGGACACCGGGGAGCTGTTTTTT
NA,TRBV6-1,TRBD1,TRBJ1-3,CASSGRETGAGNTIYF,TGTGCCAGCAGTGGCCGCGAGACAGGGGCTGGAAACACCATATATTTT
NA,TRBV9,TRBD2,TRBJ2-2,CASSVGVLAGKNTGELFF,TGTGCCAGCAGCGTAGGGGTTTTAGCGGGAAAGAACACCGGGGAGCTGTTTTTT